The 10 T cell receptor beta chains in this list originate from one sample, sequenced in a study of CD8 T cells in Susac syndrome (dated by TCRdb to between 2018 and 2021). Receptor amplification or capture employed the immunoSEQ multiplex PCR assay. RNA was extracted using the RNeasy kit, and about 0.5 to 1 microgram was reverse transcribed with random hexamers. The public reads were run again by TCRdb, first through fastp at Q25 and then through MiXCR, and only productive beta chains were kept. Rows with one shared CDR3 protein collapse into an entry with the most common genes and DNA. For this sample the table gives some 18,000 distinct CDR3 sequences, of which roughly 95% were detected only once. The ten top clones hold over 0.2% of the sample. The source material was CD8+ T cells from PBMCs. The receptors shown here come from a human donor in good health.

The V and J genes are TRBV7-8 and TRBJ2-7, with 10 bases matching TRBD2. Trimming removed 3 bases from V and 0 bases from J; junction bases left unmatched: 5. CDR3 length: 16 amino acids. Germline V gene lookup returns CDR1 SGHVS and CDR2 FQNEAQ. In DNA form, the CDR3 reads TGTGCCAGCAGCTTTGGACTAGCGGAAAGCTCCTACGAGCAGTACTTC. Translated: CASSFGLAESSYEQYF. Together with reference TRBV7-8 and TRBJ2-7, the CDR3 gives the full variable domain: GAGVSQSPRYKVAKRGQDVALRCDPISGHVSLFWYQQALGQGPEFLTYFQNEAQLDKSGLPSDRFFAERPEGSVSTLKIQRTQQEDSAVYLCASSFGLAESSYEQYFGPGTRLTVT.

This chain joins TRBV14 and TRBJ1-1; 9 nucleotides align to TRBD1. Germline V CDR1 and CDR2: SGHDN, FVKESK. V was pared by 3 bases and J by 12 bases, with 2 bases of the junction left unmatched. The CDR3 is made up of 11 amino acids. CDR3 sequence (DNA): TGTGCCAGCAGCCACGACAGGGGGTCTTTCTTT. Translation: CASSHDRGSFF.

The rearrangement joins TRBV7-6 to TRBJ2-7; possibly TRBD2 for D (5 bases). CDR1 is SGHVS and CDR2 is FNYEAQ in the germline V gene. V was cut by 1 base and J by 0 bases, with 7 bases left in between. This CDR3 has 14 amino acids. CDR3 sequence (DNA): TGTGCCAGCAGCTTAGAACGGGACTCCTACGAGCAGTACTTC. Translation: CASSLERDSYEQYF.

The rearrangement joins TRBV4-2 to TRBJ2-3; 10 bases fit TRBD2. The junction had 1 base not matched to a gene; V was cut back by 0 bases and J by 4 bases. The CDR3 has 15 amino acids. CDR1 and CDR2 (germline): LGHNA, YNFKEQ. CDR3 nucleotides: TGTGCCAGCAGCCAAGAAGCGGGAGGGCCAGATACGCAGTATTTT. Protein sequence: CASSQEAGGPDTQYF.

This clonotype is a singleton in its sample. V usage is TRBV29-1 and J usage is TRBJ2-7; TRBD1 is a possible D gene (5 bases). Trimming took 5 bases from V and 2 from J, leaving 7 bases between them. This CDR3 has 11 amino acids. CDR1 and CDR2 (germline): SQVTM, ANQGSEA. The CDR3 region has the DNA TGCAGCGTTCAGGGAACCTACGAGCAGTACTTC. This codes for CSVQGTYEQYF.

This CDR3 is CASSQVSSELFLAGELFF. The DNA of the CDR3 is TGCGCCAGCAGCCAAGTTTCTAGCGAACTTTTTTTGGCCGGGGAGCTGTTTTTT. The rearrangement joins TRBV4-3 to TRBJ2-2; a weak D match, TRBD2 (6 bases). The V gene lost 1 base and the J gene lost 6 bases, with 21 bases spanning the gap. The CDR3 contains 18 residues. The germline CDR1 and CDR2 sequences are LGHNA and YSLEER.

The J gene is TRBJ2-7, the V gene TRBV20-1; tentatively, D is TRBD2 (7 bases). The V end lost 5 bases, the J end lost 3 bases, and 20 bases lay between the germline ends. CDR1 DFQATT and CDR2 SNEGSKA come from the germline V gene (reference sequence). The CDR3 contains 15 residues. The DNA of the CDR3 is TGCAGTGCTCCCAAGTGGGAGGGGACATACTACGAGCAGTACTTC. Its protein product is CSAPKWEGTYYEQYF.

The chain couples TRBV7-9 to TRBJ2-1; D gene ambiguous. There are 13 residues in the CDR3. Trimming removed 6 bases at V and 5 bases at J, with 11 bases between. Germline V CDR1 and CDR2: SEHNR, FQNEAQ (reference sequence). The CDR3 coding sequence is TGTGCCAGCAGGGCAGAGGTCCACAATGAGCAGTTCTTC. Protein: CASRAEVHNEQFF.

The genes are TRBV11-3 and TRBJ2-1, with 16 bases that match TRBD2. Germline assignment: CDR1 SGHNT and CDR2 YENEEA. J was trimmed by 5 bases and V by 2 bases; bases with no gene match: 12. The CDR3 is made up of 20 amino acids. CDR3 in DNA: TGTGCCAGCAGCTTATACCCGGGACTAGCGGGAGGGCCAAGGGACAATGAGCAGTTCTTC. Its translation: CASSLYPGLAGGPRDNEQFF. The variable domain in full, with the rest retrieved from reference TRBV11-3 and TRBJ2-1, is EAGVVQSPRYKIIEKKQPVAFWCNPISGHNTLYWYLQNLGQGPELLIRYENEEAVDDSQLPKDRFSAERLKGVDSTLKIQPAELGDSAVYLCASSLYPGLAGGPRDNEQFFGPGTRLTVL.

This clonotype was found once. The genes are TRBV19 and TRBJ2-1, with D unclear. Trimming pared 3 bases from V and 6 bases from J, leaving 12 bases between. The germline V gene has CDR1 LNHDA and CDR2 SQIVND (reference sequence). The CDR3 has 14 amino acids. CDR3 loop: CASSILTATNEQFF. CDR3 DNA sequence: TGTGCCAGTAGTATTCTGACTGCGACCAATGAGCAGTTCTTC.